This T cell receptor (beta chain) originates from a study of blood T cell repertoires in COVID-19 (TCRdb year 2020). Study-wide context: Samples from collaborators originated in the United States, Italy and Spain and spanned both the acute and convalescent phases of COVID-19. The dataset comprised deeply sampled blood TCRbeta repertoires from subjects exposed to, actively infected with, or recovered from COVID-19. Where available, HLA class I and class II types were taken from metadata supplied by the sample provider and were not determined by assay-based typing. The repertoires were released in a freely available public database intended as a resource for research on the immune response to SARS-CoV-2. Samples were obtained from the ongoing ImmuneRACE study (first 160 participants) and from roughly 1,300 subjects provided by 6 global collaborators. Sample metadata almost always included a de-identified subject ID, COVID-19 status, age in years and sex. The material from the prospective study consisted of cDNA or gDNA derived from T cells, B-cell-depleted T cells, or PBMCs.

The immunoSEQ Assay, a bias-controlled multiplex PCR, was used to amplify TCRbeta CDR3 regions from genomic DNA. The study's processing was this. Within the assay, amplification of reference gene primers was used to estimate how many nucleated cells each sample contained. To quantify the absolute abundance of each unique TCRbeta CDR3 rearrangement, sequence reads were collapsed and filtered. For each sample, productive Simpson clonality was calculated as the square root of Simpson's diversity index over productive rearrangements. This immuneACCESS table, as held by TCRdb, lists in-frame sequences with V and J called but not all clones. Of the missing ones, under half trace to an unresolved V gene in checked studies; the others have no known cause. The V and J calls and the clone size are those of that table, but D and trimming were determined from the DNA. This sample has under 200,000 clones in its table, and about four fifths of those were observed once. 6% to 9% of the sample is taken by the ten largest.

Samples from volunteer blood donors who had recovered from COVID-19 were contributed by a second Seattle source. The collaborating institutions used their own protocols to collect whole blood in K2EDTA tubes. For TCRbeta analysis, collaborator samples were shipped as frozen whole blood, as isolated PBMCs, or as DNA extracted from either sample type. After removal of 3 bases from V and 0 bases from J, the junction retains 4 bases not matched to a gene. Per the germline V gene, SGHRS is the CDR1 and YFSETQ is the CDR2. The CDR3 goes from the cysteine to the phenylalanine over 15 residues. Just CDR3 DNA is preserved here, 45 bases in frame from base 1. Findings and caveats that apply to the study as a whole: How much clinical and demographic metadata was included differed by source and by participant, and the metadata was provided uncurated.

Remarks on this clone: What antigen it recognizes has not been identified. Per-nucleotide qualities are absent, and no much larger clonotype sits a single base away.

The sequence links TRBV5-1 to TRBJ2-7; a stretch of 9 junction bases matches TRBD1. The source material was peripheral blood. The clonotype was recovered from a man aged 40-50 years who had recovered from COVID-19. The CDR3 region: CASSYGTGSSYEQYF. Read as DNA, the sequence is TGCGCCAGCAGCTACGGGACAGGGAGCTCCTACGAGCAGTACTTC.